The T cell receptor (beta chain) under discussion was sequenced for a study of blood T cell repertoires in COVID-19 (dated by TCRdb to the early 2020s). The study in broad terms: Samples covering the acute and convalescent phases of COVID-19 were provided by collaborators in the United States, Italy and Spain. Samples were obtained from the ongoing ImmuneRACE study (first 160 participants) and from over a thousand subjects provided by 6 global collaborators. Subjects who had been exposed to COVID-19, were actively infected with it, or had recovered from it provided the deeply sampled blood TCRbeta repertoires that made up the dataset. The repertoires were released in a freely available public database meant as a resource for research on the immune response to SARS-CoV-2. Sample metadata almost always included a de-identified subject ID, COVID-19 status, age in years and sex. Where available, HLA class I and class II types were obtained from metadata supplied by the sample provider rather than from assay-based typing. The prospective study material was composed of cDNA or gDNA derived from T cells, B-cell-depleted T cells, or PBMCs.

The immunoSEQ Assay, a bias-controlled multiplex PCR, was used to amplify TCRbeta CDR3 regions from genomic DNA. The paper's processing steps were these. Within the assay, amplification of reference gene primers was used to estimate how many nucleated cells each sample contained. Sequence reads were collapsed and filtered to measure the absolute abundance of every unique TCRbeta CDR3 rearrangement. Productive Simpson clonality was computed per sample as the square root of Simpson's diversity index over productive rearrangements. What TCRdb holds here is the immuneACCESS table cut down to in-frame rearrangements. Part of the clones is not present; checked against another copy, under half of the missing clones reflect an unresolved V gene, and the others are unexplained. The V and J calls and clone size come from that table; D and trimming were worked out from the DNA. A total of about 350,000 clones appear in this sample, approximately 89% of them only once. The leading ten clones occupy under 5% of the sample.

Remarks on this clone: No cognate antigen has been identified for it. No qualities accompany the bases; no much larger clone lies one base away.

Study-wide findings and limitations: How much clinical and demographic metadata was included differed by source and by participant, and the metadata was provided uncurated.

There are 14 amino acids in the CDR3, from cysteine to phenylalanine inclusive. This entry keeps only the CDR3 DNA: 42 bases, framed from base 1. V loses 1 base, J loses 2 bases, and the germline ends lie 7 bases apart. CDR1 and CDR2, looked up from the germline V gene, are SGHDT and YYEEEE. One collaborating source in Seattle enrolled patients during active infection and followed them longitudinally through the course of disease. Whole blood was collected in K2EDTA tubes by collaborating institutions according to the institutions' own protocols. For TCRbeta analysis, collaborators shipped samples as frozen whole blood, isolated PBMCs, or DNA extracted from either of those sample types.

The sample consisted of peripheral blood. The rearranged segments are TRBV5-6 and TRBJ1-3; the D gene cannot be named for sure. This TCR derives from a woman in her sixties with COVID-19, enrolled during active disease. The DNA sequence follows: TGTGCCAGCAGCTTGATTGGCACTGGAAACACCATATATTTT. Its coded protein is CASSLIGTGNTIYF. With the rest looked up from the reference TRBV5-6 and TRBJ1-3 genes rather than sequenced, the full variable domain is DAGVTQSPTHLIKTRGQQVTLRCSPKSGHDTVSWYQQALGQGPQFIFQYYEEEERQRGNFPDRFSGHQFPNYSSELNVNALLLGDSALYLCASSLIGTGNTIYFGEGSWLTVV.